The sequence of this T cell receptor beta chain was determined in a study of control samples from healthy donors and cancer patients (dated by TCRdb to about 2020). The library was generated by the immunoSEQ multiplex PCR assay. TCRdb took this table from immuneACCESS and kept in-frame rearrangements with V and J called. Such tables lack part of the clones; where checked against another copy, unresolved V genes explain under half of the gap, and the rest is unexplained. Recorded for this sample are tens of thousands of clones; 75% to 90% of them occurred a single time. Clones ranked in the top ten supply about 3% of the sample. A remark on this clone: It has no known antigen specificity. It has no much larger one-base neighbor in the sample; base qualities were not kept.

V is reduced by 0 bases and J by 1 base, leaving a spacing of 7 bases between them. The germline V gene gives CDR1 as SGHRS and CDR2 as YFSETQ. The cysteine opens and the phenylalanine closes a CDR3 of 14 amino acids. The read is trimmed to its CDR3 DNA, 42 bases read in frame from base 1. This TCR derives from a woman aged 50 to 60 with lung cancer. The specimen sequenced was PBMCs. The V and J segments used are TRBV5-1 and TRBJ1-1, with no reliable assignment of the D segment. The DNA sequence reads TGCGCCAGCAGCTTGGACGCGAGGAACACTGAAGCTTTCTTT. Its protein reads: CASSLDARNTEAFF.